What follows are 26 T cell receptor beta chains derived from one specimen sequenced in a study of T cell repertoires in cytomegalovirus infection. TCRdb itself ran the reads through MiXCR, one entry per CDR3 protein. This table has hundreds of thousands of distinct CDR3 sequences, 22% appearing once. The sample taken for sequencing was CD8+ T cells from PBMCs. These receptors all stem from a human donor in good health (CMV status not recorded). Some clones in this sample may be carry-over from other donors' samples.

In this sample, this clonotype turned up a few times. The chain employs TRBV6-1 and TRBJ1-2; D may be TRBD1 (6 bases). V lost 6 bases and J 4 bases, leaving 12 bases between the germline ends. CDR3 length: 13 amino acids. Germline CDR1 is MNHNS and CDR2 is SASEGT. The CDR3 is CASSAAGAYGYTF. CDR3 sequence (DNA): TGTGCCAGCAGCGCCGCGGGGGCCTATGGCTACACCTTC.

The rearrangement links TRBV6-2 or TRBV6-3 to TRBJ2-3; D is uncertain. Trimming shortened V by 5 bases and J by 6 bases, and 18 bases separated the two germline ends. Germline V gene sequence: CDR1 MNHEY, CDR2 SVGEGT. The CDR3 has 15 residues. This chain's CDR3 is CASSTDLSPEDTQYF. CDR3 coding DNA: TGTGCCAGCAGTACCGACCTGTCCCCGGAGGATACGCAGTATTTT.

This clonotype was observed a handful of times. V and J are TRBV9 and TRBJ1-1, with D possibly matching TRBD1 (5 bases). CDR1 SGDLS and CDR2 YYNGEE come from the germline V gene. This CDR3 is built from 15 residues. The germline V and J ends were trimmed by 0 bases and 1 base, with 10 bases remaining between them. The CDR3 spells CASSVVDSPNTEAFF. The CDR3 DNA is TGTGCCAGCAGCGTAGTTGACAGCCCGAACACTGAAGCTTTCTTT.

This chain uses TRBV3-1 with TRBJ1-1, with D perhaps TRBD1 (6 bases). In germline, CDR1 is LGHDT, CDR2 YNNKEL (reference sequence). The CDR3 totals 15 residues. Trimming cost V 4 bases and J 1 base, with 13 bases left between them. In DNA, the CDR3 is TGTGCCAGCAGCCCATCCGGGACACAGAACACTGAAGCTTTCTTT. It translates to CASSPSGTQNTEAFF.

The chain recombines TRBV20-1 with TRBJ2-1; possibly TRBD1 for D (6 bases). Germline CDR1 is DFQATT and CDR2 is SNEGSKA (reference sequence). Deletions cut 0 bases from V and 8 bases from J, with 23 bases between. The CDR3 is 17 residues long. The CDR3 DNA reads TGCAGTGCTAGAGATCTTTTCGGGACAAGCCTTTTGGATGAGCAGTTCTTC. As protein: CSARDLFGTSLLDEQFF.

At least ten counts were recorded for this clonotype. The chain links TRBV14 to TRBJ2-1; 10 bases line up with TRBD1. The V and J ends lost 3 bases and 9 bases, in that order; junction bases with no gene match: 5. This CDR3 region has 14 residues. The germline V gene encodes CDR1 SGHDN and CDR2 FVKESK. The CDR3 protein is CASSQTGGDFEQFF. CDR3 DNA: TGTGCCAGCAGCCAGACAGGGGGCGATTTTGAGCAGTTCTTC.

This clonotype showed up many times. This chain uses TRBV7-2 with TRBJ2-3; the match to TRBD2 covers 9 bases. The CDR3 contains 16 residues. Germline V gives CDR1 SGHTA, CDR2 FQGNSA. The J segment lost 3 bases and the V segment lost 2 bases, leaving 6 bases of the junction unmatched. This CDR3 is CASSLSLAGITDTQYF. CDR3 coding DNA: TGTGCCAGCAGCTTAAGTCTAGCGGGGATAACAGATACGCAGTATTTT.

In its sample, this clonotype was seen many times. The V gene is TRBV27, the J gene TRBJ2-1; no clear D. Trimming took off 0 bases at V and 0 bases at J, with 6 bases between the two ends. The CDR3 covers 15 residues. Germline loops: CDR1 MNHEY, CDR2 SMNVEV (reference sequence). This chain's CDR3 is CASSLSWSSYNEQFF. In DNA, the CDR3 is TGTGCCAGCAGTTTATCCTGGAGCTCCTACAATGAGCAGTTCTTC.

This clonotype was observed at least ten times. The chain combines TRBV7-9 with TRBJ2-1, with D possibly TRBD1 on 5 matching bases. Germline CDR1 is SEHNR and CDR2 is FQNEAQ (reference sequence). Trimming cost V 5 bases and J 4 bases, with 15 bases left between them. The CDR3 sequence is 15 residues long. The CDR3 loop is CASSRIGDRYNEQFF. The CDR3 region has the DNA TGTGCCAGCAGCCGAATCGGCGACAGATACAATGAGCAGTTCTTC.

This clonotype has just a few counts. The chain employs TRBV6-2 or TRBV6-3 and TRBJ2-1; TRBD1 aligns across 9 bases. The germline V gene has CDR1 MNHEY and CDR2 SVGEGT. The ends lost 0 bases at V and 4 bases at J; junction bases unmatched: 4. This CDR3 has 16 amino acids. The chain's CDR3 is CASSYSDRGSYNEQFF. The DNA of the CDR3 is TGTGCCAGCAGTTACTCCGACAGGGGGTCTTACAATGAGCAGTTCTTC.

The chain links TRBV19 to TRBJ1-1; D unresolved. CDR3 size: 14 residues. V lost 3 bases to trimming and J lost 3 bases, with 11 bases between them. Germline-derived CDR1 and CDR2 are LNHDA and SQIVND (reference sequence). The chain's CDR3 is CASSIGVFDTEAFF. CDR3 DNA: TGTGCCAGTAGTATTGGAGTATTCGACACTGAAGCTTTCTTT.

This clonotype has just one count. An end of the junction does not agree with germline; a read error may underlie this. The chain links TRBV11-2 to TRBJ2-1; 7 bases match TRBD2. Germline loops: CDR1 SGHAT, CDR2 FQNNGV. The CDR3 contains 16 residues. The CDR3 loop is CAGSLRTGGPYNEQFF. Here the CDR3 DNA reads TGTGCCGGCAGCTTAAGGACGGGGGGACCATACAATGAGCAGTTCTTC.

The table lists this clonotype with a few counts. The V call is TRBV7-8, the J call TRBJ2-7; 7 bases line up with TRBD2. The CDR3 totals 15 residues. CDR1 SGHVS and CDR2 FQNEAQ come from the germline V gene. With 6 bases clipped from V and 5 bases from J, the junction kept 13 bases outside the gene matches. As DNA, the CDR3 is TGTGCCAGCAGTTTTGGGGGGGGACCCCCTCACGAGCAGTACTTC. Residues: CASSFGGGPPHEQYF.

This clonotype was detected only a few times. The chain employs TRBV7-6 and TRBJ2-7; D not certain. Per germline, CDR1 SGHVS and CDR2 FNYEAQ. This CDR3 region has 14 residues. Trimming took 1 base from V and 2 from J, leaving 9 bases between them. DNA of the CDR3: TGTGCCAGCAGCTTAGAGCACGGGCCCTACGAGCAGTACTTC. It encodes CASSLEHGPYEQYF.

There are a few counts of this clonotype. The chain has TRBV9 and TRBJ1-1; a weak D match, TRBD1 (5 bases). CDR3 length: 13 residues. The ends were cut back, 3 bases at V and 0 bases at J, with 6 bases in the middle. CDR1 is SGDLS and CDR2 is YYNGEE in the germline V gene. The CDR3 here is CASSGGMNTEAFF. Here the CDR3 DNA reads TGTGCCAGCAGCGGGGGGATGAACACTGAAGCTTTCTTT.

V usage is TRBV20-1 and J usage is TRBJ2-5, with a tentative D call TRBD1 (6 bases). V dropped 1 base and J dropped 5 bases, with 17 bases sitting between them. The CDR3 sequence is 15 residues long. Germline values: CDR1 DFQATT, CDR2 SNEGSKA (reference sequence). CDR3 sequence (DNA): TGCAGTGCTAGAGCCTACCCGGGACAAACGGAGACCCAGTACTTC. Protein sequence: CSARAYPGQTETQYF.

This clonotype has a count of ten or more. The gene calls are TRBV11-2 and TRBJ2-2; D may be TRBD2 (5 bases). Looked up from germline, CDR1 is SGHAT and CDR2 is FQNNGV. This CDR3 spans 12 amino acids. V lost 11 bases and J lost 1, with 8 bases in between. CDR3 protein: CAFGGNTGELFF. CDR3 DNA: TGTGCCTTTGGAGGGAACACCGGGGAGCTGTTTTTT.

The chain combines TRBV9 with TRBJ2-1; no clear D. The V end lost 3 bases, the J end lost 7 bases, and 5 bases lay between the germline ends. The germline CDR1 and CDR2 sequences are SGDLS and YYNGEE. This CDR3 is 11 amino acids long. The CDR3 protein is CASSAQNEQFF. The CDR3 DNA sequence: TGTGCCAGCAGCGCACAGAATGAGCAGTTCTTC.

The chain combines TRBV19 with TRBJ1-1, with D unclear. CDR1 is LNHDA and CDR2 is SQIVND in the germline V gene (reference sequence). The CDR3 contains 17 residues. Trimming took off 0 bases at V and 3 bases at J, with 17 bases between the two ends. For the CDR3, the DNA is TGTGCCAGTAGTATAGATGAGGGTTCGCGAGCCGACACTGAAGCTTTCTTT. The encoded protein is CASSIDEGSRADTEAFF.

This clonotype was observed a handful of times. This chain connects TRBV29-1 to TRBJ2-2; D is unclear. Trimming cost V 4 bases and J 1 base, with 4 bases left between them. Germline V gene data show CDR1 as SQVTM and CDR2 as ANQGSEA. The CDR3 loop spans 12 amino acids. The DNA of the CDR3 is TGCAGCGTTGTTGTGAACACCGGGGAGCTGTTTTTT. Translating gives CSVVVNTGELFF.

This clonotype has at least ten counts. The chain carries TRBV29-1 and TRBJ2-3; the D gene is possibly TRBD1 (6 bases). Germline V gene lookup returns CDR1 SQVTM and CDR2 ANQGSEA. The CDR3 contains 15 residues. Trimming took 0 bases from V and 2 from J, leaving 12 bases between them. CDR3 in DNA: TGCAGCGTTGAAGATGGGACATTCCCCACAGATACGCAGTATTTT. Translating gives CSVEDGTFPTDTQYF.

The V call is TRBV20-1, the J call TRBJ2-7; D remains unclear. V was cut by 3 bases and J by 4 bases, with 16 bases left in between. This CDR3 contains 14 residues. Germline CDR1 DFQATT, CDR2 SNEGSKA (reference sequence). The CDR3: CSASMDPISYEQYF. The CDR3 DNA follows: TGCAGTGCTAGTATGGACCCCATAAGTTACGAGCAGTACTTC.

A few counts support this clonotype. The chain carries TRBV20-1 and TRBJ1-5; no reliable D call. The length of the CDR3 is 18 residues. Germline assignment: CDR1 DFQATT and CDR2 SNEGSKA (reference sequence). Trimming removed 3 bases from V and 1 base from J, with 22 bases in between. CDR3 sequence (DNA): TGCAGTGCTAGGGACTTCTACCCCGCCCTGGGGAGCAATCAGCCCCAGCATTTT. Amino acid sequence: CSARDFYPALGSNQPQHF.

The J gene is TRBJ2-5, the V gene TRBV9; D may correspond to TRBD1 or TRBD2 (5 bases each). V lost 4 bases and J 2 bases, leaving 15 bases between the germline ends. The CDR3 is made up of 15 amino acids. Germline CDR1 is SGDLS and CDR2 is YYNGEE. This chain's CDR3 is CASSPSGAVQETQYF. In DNA, the CDR3 is TGTGCCAGCAGCCCCTCCGGGGCAGTTCAAGAGACCCAGTACTTC.

The chain uses TRBV7-9 and TRBJ1-1; TRBD1 matches 9 bases. This CDR3 has 16 amino acids. CDR1 and CDR2 (germline): SEHNR, FQNEAQ (reference sequence). With 5 bases clipped from V and 3 bases from J, the junction kept 10 bases outside the gene matches. The CDR3 DNA is TGTGCCAGCAGCGACTTCTGGGACAGGGAGGACACTGAAGCTTTCTTT. It codes for CASSDFWDREDTEAFF. Drawing the rest from reference TRBV7-9 and TRBJ1-1, the complete variable domain is DTGVSQNPRHKITKRGQNVTFRCDPISEHNRLYWYRQTLGQGPEFLTYFQNEAQLEKSRLLSDRFSAERPKGSFSTLEIQRTEQGDSAMYLCASSDFWDREDTEAFFGQGTRLTVV.

This clonotype was counted ten times or more. V is TRBV12-3 or TRBV12-4 and J is TRBJ1-2; TRBD1 agrees at 9 bases. The V and J ends lost 10 bases and 4 bases, in that order; junction bases with no gene match: 10. The CDR3 contains 14 residues. The CDR3, as DNA: TGTGCCACCGGGAGCTGGACAGGGGTCTATGGCTACACCTTC. The encoded protein is CATGSWTGVYGYTF.